This T cell receptor beta chain was captured in a study of beta chain features in type 1 diabetes. Study-level background: Healthy donors resembled patients in age, gender and cell yields.

Reverse transcription of all isolated RNA meant that expressed TCRB transcripts were sequenced. The data were produced by immunoSEQ multiplex PCR, yet TCRdb's version contains in-frame clones alone and is incomplete. The data hold 38,000 or so clones, with 50% to 75% observed a single time. In its sample, this clone ranks as medium-sized (0.01 to 0.1%). Its target is unknown. The study, taken as a whole, reports: Researchers reported that naive, central memory and Treg TCRB repertoires appeared more similar in patients than in healthy donors. Cells carrying high TCR expression could end up over-represented when cDNA is sequenced. When Type 1 diabetes patients were examined, their TCRB CDR3s proved moderately but significantly shorter in all four CD4+ subsets.

This CDR3 is 16 amino acids long. Trimming removed 6 bases at V and 1 base at J, with 16 bases between. The V gene's germline CDR1 is SEHNR and CDR2 FQNEAQ (reference sequence). The material sequenced was Tregs from blood. The receptor was derived from a woman in her twenties or thirties in good health. The rearrangement links TRBV7-9 to TRBJ1-3; no reliable D call. CDR3 in amino acids: CASRLPSDGSGNTIYF. In DNA form, the CDR3 reads TGTGCCAGCAGACTTCCATCAGACGGGTCTGGAAACACCATATATTTT.